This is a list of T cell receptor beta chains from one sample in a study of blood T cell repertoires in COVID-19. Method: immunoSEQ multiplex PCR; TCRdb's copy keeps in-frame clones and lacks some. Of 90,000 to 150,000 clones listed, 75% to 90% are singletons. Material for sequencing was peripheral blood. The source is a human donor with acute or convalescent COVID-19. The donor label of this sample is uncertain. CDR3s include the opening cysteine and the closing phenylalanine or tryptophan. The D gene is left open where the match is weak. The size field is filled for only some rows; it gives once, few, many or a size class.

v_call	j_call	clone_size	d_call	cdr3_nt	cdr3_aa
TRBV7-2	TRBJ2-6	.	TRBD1	TGTGCCAGCAGCTCCAGGGGGCAGCCTGGGGCCAACGTCCTGACTTTC	CASSSRGQPGANVLTF
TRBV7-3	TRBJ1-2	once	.	TGTGCCAGCAGCTTAGATGACTCTAACTATGGCTACACCTTC	CASSLDDSNYGYTF
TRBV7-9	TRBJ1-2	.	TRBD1	TGTGCCAGCAGCCCCACAGGGGGCCGGGCCGCGTATGGCTACACCTTC	CASSPTGGRAAYGYTF
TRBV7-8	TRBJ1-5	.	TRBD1	TGTGCCAGCAGCTTAATCAGGGGGCAGAGGAATCAGCCCCAGCATTTT	CASSLIRGQRNQPQHF
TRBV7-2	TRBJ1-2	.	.	TGTGCCAGCAGCTTAGATGGCGGGGCGACGTTGAATAACTATGGCTACACCTTC	CASSLDGGATLNNYGYTF
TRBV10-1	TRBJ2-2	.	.	TGCGCCAGCTATCGACTTGGGGGGACAGAGAACACCGGGGAGCTGTTTTTT	CASYRLGGTENTGELFF
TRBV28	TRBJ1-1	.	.	TGTGCCAGCCCCCCTCTTCCAGGAAGACGGTCCATGAACACTGAAGCTTTCTTT	CASPPLPGRRSMNTEAFF
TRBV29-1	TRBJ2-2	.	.	TGCAGCGTTGGTTCTGGTTACAATGCGAACACCGGGGAGCTGTTTTTT	CSVGSGYNANTGELFF
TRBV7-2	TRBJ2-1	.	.	TGTGCCAGCAGCTCCCAGACTCGGGAGCAGTTCTTC	CASSSQTREQFF
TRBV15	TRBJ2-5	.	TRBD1	TGTGCCACCAGCAGAACAGGGGAAGAGACCCAGTACTTC	CATSRTGEETQYF
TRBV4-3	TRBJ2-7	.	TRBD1	TGCGCCAGCAGCCATTTCCCGGGACAGGGGTACGAGCAGTACTTC	CASSHFPGQGYEQYF
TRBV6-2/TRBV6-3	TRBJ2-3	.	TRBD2	TGTGCCAGCAGCCAGGTCTGGGGGAGGGCCGGTGGCACAGATACGCAGTATTTT	CASSQVWGRAGGTDTQYF
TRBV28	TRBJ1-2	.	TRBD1	TGTGCCAGCAGCCAGGGGGCTGACGGCTACACCTTC	CASSQGADGYTF
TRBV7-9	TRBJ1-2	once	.	TGTGCCAGCAGCTTAGACGGGTACGGAGGCTACACCTTC	CASSLDGYGGYTF
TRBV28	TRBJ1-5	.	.	TGTGCCAGCTTTGGAGGGATTAATCAGCCCCAGCATTTT	CASFGGINQPQHF
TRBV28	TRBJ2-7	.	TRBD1	TGTGCCAGCAGTCTCCCCGGACAGGGGACCTACGAGCAGTACTTC	CASSLPGQGTYEQYF